This entry features one T cell receptor beta chain sequence. The record originates from a study of blood T cell repertoires in COVID-19. At the level of the study: Spain, Italy and the United States supplied samples that represented acute and convalescent COVID-19. T cells, B-cell-depleted T cells, or PBMCs provided the cDNA or gDNA that served as material.

The CDR3 contains 15 residues. Germline lookup yields CDR1 SGHNT and CDR2 YYREEE (reference sequence). The ends lost 5 bases at V and 5 bases at J; junction bases unmatched: 8. As processed by the authors: Reference gene primer amplification yielded estimated nucleated cell counts. The data were produced by immunoSEQ multiplex PCR, yet TCRdb's version contains in-frame clones alone and is incomplete. The D gene and trimming were derived from the DNA, and the V and J assignments and clone size from that table. The sample records 150,000 to 200,000 clones, around 90% being singletons. The TCR originated in a middle-aged man with active or convalescent COVID-19. Sequenced material: peripheral blood. The chain couples TRBV5-4 to TRBJ2-2; 8 bases fit TRBD2. CDR3 loop: CASRPTSSGTGELFF. DNA of the CDR3: TGTGCCAGCAGACCTACATCTAGCGGGACCGGGGAGCTGTTTTTT.